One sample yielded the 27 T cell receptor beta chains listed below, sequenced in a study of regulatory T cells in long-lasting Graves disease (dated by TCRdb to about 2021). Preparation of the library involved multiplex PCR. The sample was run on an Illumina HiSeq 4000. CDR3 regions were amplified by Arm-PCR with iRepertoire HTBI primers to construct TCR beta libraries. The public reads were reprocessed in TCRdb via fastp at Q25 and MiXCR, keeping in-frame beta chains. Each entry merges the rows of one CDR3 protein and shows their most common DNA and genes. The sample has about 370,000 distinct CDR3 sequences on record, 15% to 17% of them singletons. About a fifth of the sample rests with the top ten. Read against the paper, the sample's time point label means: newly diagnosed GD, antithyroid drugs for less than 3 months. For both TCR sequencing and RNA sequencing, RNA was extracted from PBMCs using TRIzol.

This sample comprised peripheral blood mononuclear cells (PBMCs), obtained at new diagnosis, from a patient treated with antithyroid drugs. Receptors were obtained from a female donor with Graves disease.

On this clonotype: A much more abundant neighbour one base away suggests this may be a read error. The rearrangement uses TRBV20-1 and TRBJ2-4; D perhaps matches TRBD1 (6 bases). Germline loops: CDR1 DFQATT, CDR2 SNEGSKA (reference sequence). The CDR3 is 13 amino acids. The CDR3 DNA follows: TGCAGTGCGGAACAGGGAGTCAAAACCATTCAGTACTTC. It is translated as CSAEQGVKTIQYF.

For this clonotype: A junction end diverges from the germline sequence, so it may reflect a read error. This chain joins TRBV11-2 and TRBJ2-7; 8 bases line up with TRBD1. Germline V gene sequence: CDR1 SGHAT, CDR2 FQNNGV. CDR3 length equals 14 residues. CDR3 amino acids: CACSAGQGEREQYF. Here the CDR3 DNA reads TGTGCCTGCAGCGCCGGACAGGGCGAGCGCGAGCAGTACTTC.

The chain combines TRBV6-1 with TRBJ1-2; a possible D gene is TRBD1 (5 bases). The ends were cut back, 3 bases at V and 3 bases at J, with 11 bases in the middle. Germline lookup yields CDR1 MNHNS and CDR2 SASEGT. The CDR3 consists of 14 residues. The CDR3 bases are TGTGCCAGCAGTGATATTCTAGGGGACTATGGCTACACCTTC. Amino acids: CASSDILGDYGYTF.

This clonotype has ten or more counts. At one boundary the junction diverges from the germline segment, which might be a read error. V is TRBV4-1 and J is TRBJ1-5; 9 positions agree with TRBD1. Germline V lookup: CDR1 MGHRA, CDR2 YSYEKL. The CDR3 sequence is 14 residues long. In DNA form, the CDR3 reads TGTGCCAGCAGCCGGGGACAGGGAAATCAGCCCCAGCATTTT. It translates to CASSRGQGNQPQHF.

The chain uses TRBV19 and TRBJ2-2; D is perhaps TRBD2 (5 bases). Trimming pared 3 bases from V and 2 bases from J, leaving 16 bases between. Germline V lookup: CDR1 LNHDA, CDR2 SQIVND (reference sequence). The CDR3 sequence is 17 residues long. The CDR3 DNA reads TGTGCCAGTAGTATCCCCCAGAGGACTCGAAACACCGGGGAGCTGTTTTTT. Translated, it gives CASSIPQRTRNTGELFF.

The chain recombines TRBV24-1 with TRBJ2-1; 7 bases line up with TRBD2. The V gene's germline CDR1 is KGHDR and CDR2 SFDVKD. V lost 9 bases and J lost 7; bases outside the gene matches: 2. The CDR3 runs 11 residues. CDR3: CATGEGNEQFF. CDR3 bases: TGTGCCACCGGGGAGGGAAATGAGCAGTTCTTC.

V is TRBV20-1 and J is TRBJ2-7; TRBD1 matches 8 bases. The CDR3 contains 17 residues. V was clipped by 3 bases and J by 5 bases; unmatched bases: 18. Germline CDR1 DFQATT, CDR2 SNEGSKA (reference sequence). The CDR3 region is CSASGGGPDRGYDEQYF. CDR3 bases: TGCAGTGCTAGTGGGGGCGGGCCCGACAGGGGCTACGACGAGCAGTACTTC.

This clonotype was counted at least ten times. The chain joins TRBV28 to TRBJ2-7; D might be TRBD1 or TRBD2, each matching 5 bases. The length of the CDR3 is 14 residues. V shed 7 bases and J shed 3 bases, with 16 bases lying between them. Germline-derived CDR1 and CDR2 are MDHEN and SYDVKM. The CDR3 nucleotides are TGTGCCAGCAACCGGGACCAAAGGCTCTACGAGCAGTACTTC. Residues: CASNRDQRLYEQYF.

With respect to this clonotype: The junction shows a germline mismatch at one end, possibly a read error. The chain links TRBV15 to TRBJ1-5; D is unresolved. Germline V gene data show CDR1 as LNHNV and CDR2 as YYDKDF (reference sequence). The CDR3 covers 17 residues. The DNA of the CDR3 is TGTGTCACCAGCAGATCACAAGCCTATGGGAGGGATCAGCCCCAGCATTTT. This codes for CVTSRSQAYGRDQPQHF.

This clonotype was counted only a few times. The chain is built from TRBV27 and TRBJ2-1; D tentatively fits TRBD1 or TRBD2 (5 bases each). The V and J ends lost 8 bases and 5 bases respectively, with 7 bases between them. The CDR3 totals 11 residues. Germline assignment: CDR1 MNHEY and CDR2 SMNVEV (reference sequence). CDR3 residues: CASGTNNEQFF. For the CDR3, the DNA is TGTGCCAGCGGGACCAACAATGAGCAGTTCTTC.

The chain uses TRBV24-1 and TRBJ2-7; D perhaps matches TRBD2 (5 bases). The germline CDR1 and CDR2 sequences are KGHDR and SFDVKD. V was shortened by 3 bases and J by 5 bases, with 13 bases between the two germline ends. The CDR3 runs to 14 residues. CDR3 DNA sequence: TGTGCCACCAGTGATAGGACTGTCGGGGACGAGCAGTACTTC. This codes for CATSDRTVGDEQYF.

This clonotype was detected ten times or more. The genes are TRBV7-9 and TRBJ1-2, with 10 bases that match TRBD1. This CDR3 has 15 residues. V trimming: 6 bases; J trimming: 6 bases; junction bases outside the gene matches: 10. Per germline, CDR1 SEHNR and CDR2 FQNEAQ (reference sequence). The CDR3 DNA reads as TGTGCCAGCAGGGACGGCGACAGGGGGCTAGATGGCTACACCTTC. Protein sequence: CASRDGDRGLDGYTF. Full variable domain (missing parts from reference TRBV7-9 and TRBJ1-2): DTGVSQNPRHKITKRGQNVTFRCDPISEHNRLYWYRQTLGQGPEFLTYFQNEAQLEKSRLLSDRFSAERPKGSFSTLEIQRTEQGDSAMYLCASRDGDRGLDGYTFGSGTRLTVV.

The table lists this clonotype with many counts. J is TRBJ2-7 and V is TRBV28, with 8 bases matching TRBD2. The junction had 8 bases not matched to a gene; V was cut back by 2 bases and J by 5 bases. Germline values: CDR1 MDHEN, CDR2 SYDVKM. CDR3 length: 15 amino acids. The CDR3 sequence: CASSLEREYRDEQYF. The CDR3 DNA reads TGTGCCAGCAGTTTAGAGCGGGAGTATCGTGACGAGCAGTACTTC. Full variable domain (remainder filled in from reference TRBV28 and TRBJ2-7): DVKVTQSSRYLVKRTGEKVFLECVQDMDHENMFWYRQDPGLGLRLIYFSYDVKMKEKGDIPEGYSVSREKKERFSLILESASTNQTSMYLCASSLEREYRDEQYFGPGTRLTVT.

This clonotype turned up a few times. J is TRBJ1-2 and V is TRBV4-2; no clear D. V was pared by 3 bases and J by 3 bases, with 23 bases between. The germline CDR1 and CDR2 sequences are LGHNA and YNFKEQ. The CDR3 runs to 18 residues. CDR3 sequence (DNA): TGTGCCAGCAGCCAGAGGGCCTGGAACAGCCTAAGAGACTATGGCTACACCTTC. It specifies CASSQRAWNSLRDYGYTF.

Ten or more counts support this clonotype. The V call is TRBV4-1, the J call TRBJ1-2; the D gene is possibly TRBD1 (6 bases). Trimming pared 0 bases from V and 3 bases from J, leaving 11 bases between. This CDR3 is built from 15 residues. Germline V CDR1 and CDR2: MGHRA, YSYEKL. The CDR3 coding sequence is TGCGCCAGCAGCCAAGAACAGGGAACTCACTATGGCTACACCTTC. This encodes CASSQEQGTHYGYTF.

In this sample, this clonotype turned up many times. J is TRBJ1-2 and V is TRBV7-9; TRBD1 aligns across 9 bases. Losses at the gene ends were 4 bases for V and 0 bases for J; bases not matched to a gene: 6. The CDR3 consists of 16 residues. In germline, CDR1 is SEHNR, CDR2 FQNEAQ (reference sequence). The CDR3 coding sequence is TGTGCCAGCAGCTCCCACAGGGGGCCTTCTAACTATGGCTACACCTTC. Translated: CASSSHRGPSNYGYTF.

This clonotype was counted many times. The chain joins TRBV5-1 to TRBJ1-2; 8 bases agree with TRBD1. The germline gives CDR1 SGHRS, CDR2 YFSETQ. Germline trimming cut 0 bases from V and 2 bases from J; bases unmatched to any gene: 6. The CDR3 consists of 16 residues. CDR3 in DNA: TGCGCCAGCAGCTTGGCCCGGACAGGGAAGAACTATGGCTACACCTTC. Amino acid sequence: CASSLARTGKNYGYTF.

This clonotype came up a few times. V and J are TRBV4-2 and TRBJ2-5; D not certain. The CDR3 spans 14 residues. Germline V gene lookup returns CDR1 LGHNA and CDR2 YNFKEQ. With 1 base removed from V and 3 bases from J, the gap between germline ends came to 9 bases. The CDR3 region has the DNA TGTGCCAGCAGCCAAGGCCAGGACGAAGAGACCCAGTACTTC. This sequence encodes CASSQGQDEETQYF.

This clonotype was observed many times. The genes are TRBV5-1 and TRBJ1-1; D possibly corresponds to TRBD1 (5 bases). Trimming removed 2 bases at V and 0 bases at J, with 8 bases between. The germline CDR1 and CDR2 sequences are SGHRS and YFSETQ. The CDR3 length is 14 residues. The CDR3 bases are TGCGCCAGCAGCTTAAAGGGGCTGAACACTGAAGCTTTCTTT. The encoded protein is CASSLKGLNTEAFF.

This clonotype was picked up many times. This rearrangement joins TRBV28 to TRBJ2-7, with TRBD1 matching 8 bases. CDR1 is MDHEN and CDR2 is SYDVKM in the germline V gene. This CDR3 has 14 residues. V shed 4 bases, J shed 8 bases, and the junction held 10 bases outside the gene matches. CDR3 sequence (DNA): TGTGCCAGCAGTTCCCCGACAGGGGAGCCCAAGCAGTACTTC. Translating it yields CASSSPTGEPKQYF.

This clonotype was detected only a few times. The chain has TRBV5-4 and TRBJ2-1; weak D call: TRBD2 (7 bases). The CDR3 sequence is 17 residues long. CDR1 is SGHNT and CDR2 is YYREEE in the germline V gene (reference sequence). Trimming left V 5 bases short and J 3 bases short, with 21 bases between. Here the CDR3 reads CASRVWGAGDSYNEQFF. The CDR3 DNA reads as TGTGCCAGCAGAGTGTGGGGGGCGGGAGATAGCTACAATGAGCAGTTCTTC.

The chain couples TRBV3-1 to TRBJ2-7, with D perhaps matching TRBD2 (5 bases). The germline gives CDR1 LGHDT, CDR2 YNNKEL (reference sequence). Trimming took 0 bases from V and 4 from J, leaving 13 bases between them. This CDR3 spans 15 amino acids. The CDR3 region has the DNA TGTGCCAGCAGCCAAGAATCGGCTAGCCGTTACGAGCAGTACTTC. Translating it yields CASSQESASRYEQYF.

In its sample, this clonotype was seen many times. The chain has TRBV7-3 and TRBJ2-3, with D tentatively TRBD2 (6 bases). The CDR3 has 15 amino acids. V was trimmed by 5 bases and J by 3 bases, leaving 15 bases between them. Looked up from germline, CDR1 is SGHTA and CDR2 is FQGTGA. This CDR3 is CASSPLHAGTDTQYF. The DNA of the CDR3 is TGTGCCAGCAGCCCGCTACACGCGGGGACAGATACGCAGTATTTT.

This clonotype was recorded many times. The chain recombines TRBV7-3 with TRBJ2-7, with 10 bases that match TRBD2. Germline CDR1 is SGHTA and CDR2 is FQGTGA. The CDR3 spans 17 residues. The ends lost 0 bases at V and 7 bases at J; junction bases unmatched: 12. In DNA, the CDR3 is TGTGCCAGCAGCTTAACGTCGGGTAGCGGGAGGACGGGGGAGCAGTACTTC. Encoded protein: CASSLTSGSGRTGEQYF.

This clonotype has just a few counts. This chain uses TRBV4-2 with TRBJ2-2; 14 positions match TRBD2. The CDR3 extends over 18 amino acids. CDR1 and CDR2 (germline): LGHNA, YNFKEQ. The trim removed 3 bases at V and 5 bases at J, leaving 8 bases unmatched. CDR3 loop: CASSQRLAGGGRTGELFF. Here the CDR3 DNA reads TGTGCCAGCAGCCAGAGACTAGCGGGGGGGGGGAGGACCGGGGAGCTGTTTTTT.

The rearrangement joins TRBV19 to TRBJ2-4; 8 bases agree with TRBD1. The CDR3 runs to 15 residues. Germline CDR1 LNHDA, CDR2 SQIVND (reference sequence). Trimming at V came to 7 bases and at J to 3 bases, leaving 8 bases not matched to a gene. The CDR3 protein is CASTPPGQDKNIQYF. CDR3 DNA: TGTGCCAGTACCCCCCCGGGACAGGACAAAAACATTCAGTACTTC.

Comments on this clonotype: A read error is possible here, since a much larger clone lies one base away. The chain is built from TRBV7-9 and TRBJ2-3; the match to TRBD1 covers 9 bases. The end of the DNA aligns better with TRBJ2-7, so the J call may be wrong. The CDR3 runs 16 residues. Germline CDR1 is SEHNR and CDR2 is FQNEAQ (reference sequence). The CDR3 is CASSPFDRGTVTEQYF. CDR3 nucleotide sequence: TGTGCCAGCAGCCCCTTTGACAGGGGGACTGTGACTGAGCAGTACTTC.